Each of the 31 T cell receptor beta chains below was sequenced from the same sample in a study of blood T cell repertoires in COVID-19. The repertoire was sequenced with immunoSEQ multiplex PCR; TCRdb's copy has only in-frame clones and lacks some. This table holds about 500,000 clones, roughly nine tenths found once. The sequenced sample was peripheral blood. The receptor source for this set is a man aged 18 to 29 with COVID-19, enrolled during active disease.

The chain carries TRBV18 and TRBJ2-1, with D perhaps TRBD2 (5 bases). V was clipped by 3 bases and J by 4 bases, with 10 bases between them. CDR1 and CDR2 from the germline V gene are KGHSH and LQKENI. CDR3 length: 14 amino acids. The CDR3 sequence is CASSPNTGYNEQFF. The CDR3 DNA is TGTGCCAGCTCACCGAACACGGGGTACAATGAGCAGTTCTTC.

The J gene is TRBJ1-2, the V gene TRBV2, with no clear D. The germline gives CDR1 SNHLY, CDR2 FYNNEI. The germline V and J ends were trimmed by 3 bases and 4 bases, with 6 bases remaining between them. The CDR3 extends over 12 amino acids. The CDR3 is CASSDSPYGYTF. The CDR3, as DNA: TGTGCCAGCAGTGACTCCCCCTATGGCTACACCTTC.

The rearrangement links TRBV5-5 to TRBJ2-1; tentative D call: TRBD2 (6 bases). Trimming cost V 0 bases and J 8 bases, with 12 bases left between them. The germline V gene has CDR1 SGHKS and CDR2 YYEKEE (reference sequence). CDR3 length: 14 amino acids. The CDR3 loop reads CASSLGLWGDEQFF. Written as DNA, the CDR3 is TGTGCCAGCAGCTTGGGTTTGTGGGGGGATGAGCAGTTCTTC.

The rearrangement links TRBV27 to TRBJ2-2, with D perhaps TRBD2 (5 bases). The V gene's germline CDR1 is MNHEY and CDR2 SMNVEV (reference sequence). The CDR3 sequence is 15 residues long. V was shortened by 2 bases and J by 6 bases, with 13 bases between the two germline ends. CDR3 sequence reads: CASSLARRFSGELFF. In DNA, the CDR3 is TGTGCCAGCAGTTTAGCTAGGAGGTTCTCCGGGGAGCTGTTTTTT.

This clone was counted between two and nine times. The J gene is TRBJ1-2, the V gene TRBV25-1, with D hard to call. CDR1 and CDR2 (germline): MGHDK, SYGVNS. The CDR3 has 13 residues. V was pared by 3 bases and J by 0 bases, with 5 bases between. CDR3 sequence (DNA): TGTGCCAGCAGTGATAGTTCTAACTATGGCTACACCTTC. Translation: CASSDSSNYGYTF.

The CDR3 DNA sequence: TGTGCTAGTGGTTTATGGCAACAAGAGACCCAGTACTTC. Amino acid sequence: CASGLWQQETQYF. The rearrangement uses TRBV12-5 and TRBJ2-5; D not certain. Trimming stripped 3 bases from V and 2 bases from J, with 7 bases between. CDR1 and CDR2 from the germline V gene are LGHNT and FRNRAP. The CDR3 consists of 13 residues.

As DNA, the CDR3 is TGTGCCAGCAGCCCGAGGCGGGTAAGATACGAGCAGTACTTC. Translated, it gives CASSPRRVRYEQYF. The J gene is TRBJ2-7, the V gene TRBV28, with D perhaps TRBD2 (5 bases). The ends were cut back, 6 bases at V and 4 bases at J, with 16 bases in the middle. The CDR3 consists of 14 residues. Germline CDR1 reads MDHEN; CDR2 reads SYDVKM.

This clone occurred once. This chain uses TRBV6-6 with TRBJ2-7, with a tentative D call TRBD1 (6 bases). Trimming took off 5 bases at V and 4 bases at J, with 15 bases between the two ends. CDR1 is MNHNY, CDR2 SVGAGI, per germline (reference sequence). The CDR3 covers 14 residues. Here the CDR3 DNA reads TGTGCCAGCAGTCCAGGGGAAGTAAGATACGAGCAGTACTTC. Translating it yields CASSPGEVRYEQYF.

V usage is TRBV6-5 and J usage is TRBJ1-5; D uncertain. This CDR3 is built from 12 residues. V was cut by 7 bases and J by 7 bases, with 11 bases left in between. CDR1 and CDR2 (germline): MNHEY, SVGAGI. Written as DNA, the CDR3 is TGTGCCAGCACCACAGCTGGCCAGCCCCAGCATTTT. Its protein product is CASTTAGQPQHF.

The V and J genes are TRBV5-1 and TRBJ2-7, with D possibly TRBD1 on 6 matching bases. The germline gives CDR1 SGHRS, CDR2 YFSETQ. This CDR3 is 14 amino acids long. Trimming stripped 2 bases from V and 2 bases from J, with 11 bases between. The CDR3 coding sequence is TGCGCCAGCAGCTTTGTACAGGGCACCTACGAGCAGTACTTC. This gives the protein CASSFVQGTYEQYF. The full variable domain, with the rest looked up from reference TRBV5-1 and TRBJ2-7, is KAGVTQTPRYLIKTRGQQVTLSCSPISGHRSVSWYQQTPGQGLQFLFEYFSETQRNKGNFPGRFSGRQFSNSRSEMNVSTLELGDSALYLCASSFVQGTYEQYFGPGTRLTVT.

V gene TRBV5-6 combines with J gene TRBJ1-1; possibly TRBD1 for D (5 bases). The CDR3 is made up of 14 amino acids. Germline CDR1 SGHDT, CDR2 YYEEEE. Deletions cut 0 bases from V and 6 bases from J, with 12 bases between. The CDR3, as DNA: TGTGCCAGCAGCTTGGGGCCGGGAGGGGCTGAAGCTTTCTTT. It translates to CASSLGPGGAEAFF.

In DNA form, the CDR3 reads TGTGCCAGCAGCAAAGAAAGGACAGGGACGGATGAGCAGTTCTTC. It yields the protein CASSKERTGTDEQFF. The V and J genes are TRBV21-1 and TRBJ2-1; whether TRBD1, the table's D call, matches the DNA was not checked. TRBV21-1 represents a pseudogene. This CDR3 contains 15 residues.

The V gene is TRBV19, the J gene TRBJ1-4, with TRBD1 matching 10 bases. The trim removed 5 bases at V and 8 bases at J, leaving 5 bases unmatched. The CDR3 extends over 14 amino acids. The germline V gene has CDR1 LNHDA and CDR2 SQIVND (reference sequence). CDR3 coding DNA: TGTGCCAGTAGTGATCCGGGACAGGGGGAAAAACTGTTTTTT. The encoded protein is CASSDPGQGEKLFF.

This chain uses TRBV27 with TRBJ2-1; TRBD2 aligns across 8 bases. CDR3 length equals 17 residues. J was trimmed by 4 bases and V by 1 base; bases with no gene match: 9. Germline loops: CDR1 MNHEY, CDR2 SMNVEV (reference sequence). In nucleotides, the CDR3 is TGTGCCAGCAGTTTATGGAGCGGGAGAGATGTTTACAATGAGCAGTTCTTC. It specifies CASSLWSGRDVYNEQFF.

V usage is TRBV7-2 and J usage is TRBJ2-3, with D tentatively TRBD2 (7 bases). V was clipped by 4 bases and J by 1 base, with 12 bases between them. CDR1 SGHTA and CDR2 FQGNSA come from the germline V gene. The CDR3 runs to 15 residues. CDR3 bases: TGTGCCAGCAGCTGGGGGGGGCCCGGCACAGATACGCAGTATTTT. Its protein is CASSWGGPGTDTQYF.

The V gene is TRBV28, the J gene TRBJ1-2; D is possibly TRBD1 (6 bases). CDR3 length equals 14 residues. V lost 1 base and J lost 7, with 13 bases in between. Germline loops: CDR1 MDHEN, CDR2 SYDVKM. The CDR3 region has the DNA TGTGCCAGCAGTTTATTCAGAGGGGGAAGTGGCTACACCTTC. It translates to CASSLFRGGSGYTF.

The table lists this clone with a count of one. The chain uses TRBV6-4 and TRBJ2-3, with TRBD1 as a possible D gene (5 bases). This CDR3 is built from 13 residues. The germline V gene has CDR1 MRHNA and CDR2 SNTAGT. The ends were cut back, 2 bases at V and 6 bases at J, with 9 bases in the middle. The CDR3 sequence is CASSDQGWDTQYF. The CDR3 nucleotides are TGTGCCAGCAGTGACCAGGGTTGGGATACGCAGTATTTT.

The V call is TRBV7-9, the J call TRBJ1-2; 8 bases are a match to TRBD1. The CDR3 contains 14 residues. Losses at the gene ends were 2 bases for V and 8 bases for J; bases not matched to a gene: 7. Germline V gene sequence: CDR1 SEHNR, CDR2 FQNEAQ (reference sequence). CDR3 protein: CASSLMDREEGYTF. CDR3 DNA: TGTGCCAGCAGCTTAATGGACAGGGAAGAGGGCTACACCTTC.

This chain uses TRBV12-3 or TRBV12-4 with TRBJ2-1; perhaps TRBD2 as D (6 bases). The V and J ends lost 4 bases and 6 bases respectively, with 10 bases between them. The CDR3 runs to 13 residues. The CDR3 region is CASSSGGVNEQFF. DNA for the CDR3: TGTGCCAGCAGTTCCGGAGGGGTCAATGAGCAGTTCTTC.

A remark on this clone: The sample carries other DNA sequences with the same CDR3. This chain connects TRBV13 to TRBJ2-7, with 13 bases identical to TRBD2. The trim removed 4 bases at V and 2 bases at J, leaving 2 bases unmatched. The CDR3 runs 15 residues. Germline V lookup: CDR1 PRHDT, CDR2 FYEKMQ (reference sequence). Written as DNA, the CDR3 is TGTGCCAGCAGCTCCGGACTAGCGGGGGCCTACGAGCAGTACTTC. This codes for CASSSGLAGAYEQYF.

Here the CDR3 reads CASSQPGESYEQYF. The CDR3 DNA is TGTGCCAGCAGTCAACCAGGGGAATCCTACGAGCAGTACTTC. The chain joins TRBV2 to TRBJ2-7; TRBD1 is a possible D gene (6 bases). V lost 5 bases to trimming and J lost 1 base, with 12 bases between them. Germline V gene sequence: CDR1 SNHLY, CDR2 FYNNEI. This CDR3 spans 14 amino acids.

V usage is TRBV6-5 and J usage is TRBJ2-7; D might be TRBD1 (5 bases). The V and J ends lost 6 bases and 6 bases respectively, with 18 bases between them. This CDR3 is built from 14 residues. CDR1 and CDR2 (germline): MNHEY, SVGAGI. The CDR3 sequence: CASSQPGSRAEQYF. The CDR3 DNA reads TGTGCCAGCAGCCAACCAGGAAGCAGGGCCGAGCAGTACTTC.

A single count supports this clone. This chain joins TRBV5-1 and TRBJ1-1; D is possibly TRBD1 (5 bases). Germline lookup yields CDR1 SGHRS and CDR2 YFSETQ. V lost 0 bases to trimming and J lost 4 bases, with 16 bases between them. The CDR3 contains 16 residues. The chain's CDR3 is CASSLADSGRGTEAFF. The CDR3 DNA reads TGCGCCAGCAGCTTGGCGGATTCGGGGAGGGGCACTGAAGCTTTCTTT.

V is TRBV11-2 and J is TRBJ2-2; TRBD2 might be the D (5 bases). V gave up 4 bases and J gave up 9 bases, with 21 bases separating them. This CDR3 has 16 amino acids. CDR1 and CDR2 (germline): SGHAT, FQNNGV. The CDR3 bases are TGTGCCAGCAGCTCCCTGGACTTTCCCCTTACCCGGGAGCTGTTTTTT. This gives the protein CASSSLDFPLTRELFF.

V gene TRBV7-9 combines with J gene TRBJ2-3, with D perhaps matching TRBD2 (6 bases). CDR1 is SEHNR, CDR2 FQNEAQ, per germline (reference sequence). The CDR3 loop spans 12 amino acids. CDR3: CAGGENRDTQYF. The CDR3 nucleotides are TGTGCGGGGGGAGAGAACAGAGATACGCAGTATTTT.

The CDR3 sequence: CASSPIVRTSTKETQYF. CDR3 sequence (DNA): TGTGCCAGCTCACCGATTGTCAGGACTAGCACAAAAGAGACCCAGTACTTC. The chain links TRBV18 to TRBJ2-5, with 8 nucleotides matching TRBD2. This CDR3 has 17 residues. Germline V lookup: CDR1 KGHSH, CDR2 LQKENI. V was clipped by 3 bases and J by 3 bases; unmatched bases: 12.

The chain carries TRBV5-5 and TRBJ2-1, with 9 bases identical to TRBD2. The CDR3 is 17 residues long. CDR1 is SGHKS and CDR2 is YYEKEE in the germline V gene (reference sequence). With 0 bases clipped from V and 8 bases from J, the junction kept 12 bases outside the gene matches. CDR3 bases: TGTGCCAGCAGCTTGGCTTGGGCGGGAGGGGCTACGGATGAGCAGTTCTTC. It translates to CASSLAWAGGATDEQFF.

The J gene is TRBJ2-6, the V gene TRBV11-3; the D gene is possibly TRBD2 (5 bases). This CDR3 spans 16 amino acids. Germline CDR1 and CDR2: SGHNT and YENEEA. The germline V and J ends were trimmed by 5 bases and 0 bases, with 11 bases remaining between them. The DNA of the CDR3 is TGTGCCAGCAGCGTCGGAGGCTTCTCTGGGGCCAACGTCCTGACTTTC. Translation: CASSVGGFSGANVLTF.

The CDR3 region is CASSESPRPLEQYF. CDR3 sequence (DNA): TGCGCCAGCAGTGAGTCTCCCAGGCCTCTGGAGCAGTACTTC. The chain is built from TRBV10-2 and TRBJ2-7; no clear D gene. Per germline, CDR1 WSHSY and CDR2 SAAADI. CDR3 length: 14 residues. The V gene lost 0 bases and the J gene lost 7 bases, with 13 bases spanning the gap.

The chain has TRBV6-5 and TRBJ2-1; D perhaps matches TRBD2 (5 bases). Trimming cost V 0 bases and J 7 bases, with 16 bases left between them. Germline lookup yields CDR1 MNHEY and CDR2 SVGAGI. The CDR3 consists of 16 residues. Written as DNA, the CDR3 is TGTGCCAGCAGTTACTCGAATGGGAGACGGGGTAATGAGCAGTTCTTC. Translating gives CASSYSNGRRGNEQFF.

This clone was detected only a few times. The chain couples TRBV6-1 to TRBJ1-2; tentatively, D is TRBD1 (6 bases). Germline CDR1 reads MNHNS; CDR2 reads SASEGT. V lost 2 bases and J 5 bases, leaving 12 bases between the germline ends. The CDR3 consists of 14 residues. CDR3 sequence (DNA): TGTGCCAGCAGTGAACGGGGCAGGGGATATGGCTACACCTTC. This gives the protein CASSERGRGYGYTF.